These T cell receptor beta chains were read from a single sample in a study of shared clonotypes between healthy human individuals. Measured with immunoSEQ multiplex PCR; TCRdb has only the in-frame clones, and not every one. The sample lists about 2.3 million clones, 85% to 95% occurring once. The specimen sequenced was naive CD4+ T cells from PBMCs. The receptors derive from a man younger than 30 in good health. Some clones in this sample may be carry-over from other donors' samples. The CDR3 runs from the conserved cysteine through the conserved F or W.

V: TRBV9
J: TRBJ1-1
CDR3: CASSNRLQGYDTEAFF

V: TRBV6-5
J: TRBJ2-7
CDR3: CASSKTSGYYEQYF

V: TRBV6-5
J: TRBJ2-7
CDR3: CASGPPVKQYF

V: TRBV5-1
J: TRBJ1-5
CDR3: CASSLDGEGKQPQHF

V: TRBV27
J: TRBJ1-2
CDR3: CASSLSEGPRSRYTF

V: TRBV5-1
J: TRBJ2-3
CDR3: CASSLVGGLDTQYF

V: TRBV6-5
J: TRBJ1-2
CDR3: CASRRDRGSYGYTF

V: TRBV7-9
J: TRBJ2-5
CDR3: CASSKAGRGQETQYF

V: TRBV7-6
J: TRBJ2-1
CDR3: CASSSTTSGRAYDEQFF

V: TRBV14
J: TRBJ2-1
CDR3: CASSRPCGKDPLEFF

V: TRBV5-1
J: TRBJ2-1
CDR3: CASSLVFDRALYNEQFF

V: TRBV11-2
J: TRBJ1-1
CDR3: CALDTEAFF

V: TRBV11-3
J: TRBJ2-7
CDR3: CASSLGSGTGSYEQYF

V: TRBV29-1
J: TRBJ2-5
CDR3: CSALWRLQETQYF

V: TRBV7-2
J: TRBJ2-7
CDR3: CASSKTLVRTLYEQYF

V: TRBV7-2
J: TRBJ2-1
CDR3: CASSFQTSGPLF

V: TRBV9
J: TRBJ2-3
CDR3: CASSARGLSTDTQYF

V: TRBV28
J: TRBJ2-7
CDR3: CASRQGMTYEQYF

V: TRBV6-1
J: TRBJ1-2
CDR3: CASSGYGGYGYTF

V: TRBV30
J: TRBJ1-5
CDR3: CAWSSQTGVRQPQHF

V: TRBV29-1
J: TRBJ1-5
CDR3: CSVENGSNQPQHF

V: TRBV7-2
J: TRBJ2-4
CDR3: CASSLWREGNIQYF

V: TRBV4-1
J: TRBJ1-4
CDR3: CASSRGTGENEKLFF

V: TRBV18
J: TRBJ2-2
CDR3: CASSPPVKPGGELFF

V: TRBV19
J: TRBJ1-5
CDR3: CASSISLQGADQPQHF

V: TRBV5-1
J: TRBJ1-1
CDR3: CASSGEQGASNTEAFF

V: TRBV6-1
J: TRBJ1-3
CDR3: CASSEAFSGQDYRNTIYF

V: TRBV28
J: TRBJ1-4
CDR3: CASSLDGEKLFF

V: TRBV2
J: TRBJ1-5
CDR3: CASSDRENQPQHF

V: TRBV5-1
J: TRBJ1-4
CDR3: CASSLGLGRVGEKLFF

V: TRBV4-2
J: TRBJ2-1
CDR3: CASSRRGTSGSNEQFF

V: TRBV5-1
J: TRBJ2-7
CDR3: CASSWTGDEQYF

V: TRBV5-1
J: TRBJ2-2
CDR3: CASSLGPGTGELFF

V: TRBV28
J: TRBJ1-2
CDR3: CASSFPAAVANYGYTF

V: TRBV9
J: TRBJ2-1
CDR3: CASSAGQGVNEQFF

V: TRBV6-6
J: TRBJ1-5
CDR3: CASSWLNQPQHF

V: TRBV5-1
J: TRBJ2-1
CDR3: CASSLERVYNEQFF

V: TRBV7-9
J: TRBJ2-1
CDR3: CASSLSRDLNNEQFF

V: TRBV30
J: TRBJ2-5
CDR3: CAWNTGQETQYF

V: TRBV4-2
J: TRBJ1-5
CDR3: CASSQERQGQQPQHF

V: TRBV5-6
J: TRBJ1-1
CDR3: CASSGIQGAPEAFF

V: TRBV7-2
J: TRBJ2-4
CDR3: CASSFNPTSGRTINF

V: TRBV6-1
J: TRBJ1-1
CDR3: CASMRQGVDTEAFF